This is a list of T cell receptor beta chains from one sample in a study of cytomegalovirus exposure and HLA in healthy donors. Using immunoSEQ multiplex PCR, the repertoire was profiled, and TCRdb retains in-frame clones only, with some absent. The sample lists around 160,000 clones, 78% occurring once. The sequenced sample was PBMCs. The origin of the receptors is a male donor in good health and CMV-seronegative. The CDR3 runs from the conserved cysteine through the conserved F or W. D genes are given only for firm matches. Expanded clones get a size class; other rows say once, few or many, or leave the size out.

V,D,size,J,DNA,CDR3
TRBV7-2,TRBD1,.,TRBJ2-7,TGTGCCAGCAGCCCAGGACAGGGTCCTGTCGAGCAGTACTTC,CASSPGQGPVEQYF
TRBV28,TRBD1,once,TRBJ2-7,TGTGCCAGCAGGCCCGGGACAGTCCCCTACGAGCAGTACTTC,CASRPGTVPYEQYF
TRBV5-4,TRBD2,few,TRBJ2-3,TGTGCCAGCAGCAAAGGCACTAGCGGGGGGGTCAGGGATACGCAGTATTTT,CASSKGTSGGVRDTQYF
TRBV28,TRBD1,.,TRBJ1-1,TGTGCCAGCCCCGGACAGGGGGCGAACACTGAAGCTTTCTTT,CASPGQGANTEAFF
TRBV28,.,.,TRBJ1-2,TGTGCCAGCAGAATACCCCTCGGGGGCTACACCTTC,CASRIPLGGYTF
TRBV6-5,.,.,TRBJ1-1,TGTGCCAGCAGTTACTCGAGTGGCAGGGGAAGCACTGAAGCTTTCTTT,CASSYSSGRGSTEAFF
TRBV6-1,.,few,TRBJ2-1,TGTGCCAGCAGTGAACAACTACGGGGTGAGCAGTTCTTC,CASSEQLRGEQFF
TRBV19,.,.,TRBJ1-2,TGTGCCAGTAGTATAGATCATGGAGCGGCTCGGGGCTACACCTTC,CASSIDHGAARGYTF
TRBV5-4,.,.,TRBJ1-4,TGTGCCAGCAGCTTGGCAGGGGCTAATGAAAAACTGTTTTTT,CASSLAGANEKLFF
TRBV10-2,.,.,TRBJ1-1,TGCGCCAGCAGGGACAGGAACACTGAAGCTTTCTTT,CASRDRNTEAFF
TRBV21-1,.,.,TRBJ2-2,TGTGCCAGCACTCAAGGAGGAGAAATAGCGGGGGGTCCCCCCCGGGAGCTGTTTTTT,CASTQGGEIAGGPPRELFF
TRBV28,.,.,TRBJ1-1,TGTGCCAGCAGTTTTTCAGGGGAAAACACTGAAGCTTTCTTT,CASSFSGENTEAFF
TRBV16,TRBD1,.,TRBJ1-1,TGTGCCAGCAGCCAATCGGGACAGGGAGGGTCTGAAGCTTTCTTT,CASSQSGQGGSEAFF
TRBV7-2,TRBD2,.,TRBJ2-3,TGTGCCAGCAGCCAGACTAGCGGGGGCACAGATACGCAGTATTTT,CASSQTSGGTDTQYF
TRBV7-2,TRBD2,.,TRBJ2-1,TGTGCCAGCAGCTTAGTAAGGGGACTATACAATGAGCAGTTCTTC,CASSLVRGLYNEQFF
TRBV28,TRBD2,.,TRBJ2-3,TGTGCCAGCAGTACACAGTTCGGACTAGCGGACACAGATACGCAGTATTTT,CASSTQFGLADTDTQYF
TRBV5-5,TRBD1,few,TRBJ2-2,TGTGCCAGCAGCCGGGACAGGGCCTTCACCGGGGAGCTGTTTTTT,CASSRDRAFTGELFF
TRBV7-2,TRBD2,.,TRBJ2-3,TGTGCCAGCAGAAGGACACTAGCGGGGGACACAGATACGCAGTATTTT,CASRRTLAGDTDTQYF
TRBV12-5,.,.,TRBJ2-7,TGTGCTAGTGGTTTGGTAGTGTCAGGGCTATACGAGCAGTACTTC,CASGLVVSGLYEQYF
TRBV4-1,TRBD2,.,TRBJ2-1,TGCGCCAGCAGCCAAGGGGGACTAGCGGGAAATGAGCAGTTCTTC,CASSQGGLAGNEQFF
TRBV28,TRBD1,few,TRBJ1-5,TGTGCCAGCAGTCCCCACAGATCAGGGGGGAATCAGCCCCAGCATTTT,CASSPHRSGGNQPQHF
TRBV19,.,once,TRBJ1-1,TGTGCCAGTACCCGTGCCAGAGGGAACACTGAAGCTTTCTTT,CASTRARGNTEAFF
TRBV28,TRBD1,once,TRBJ2-2,TGTGCCAGCAGTTCCTCGGGACAGGGTACCGGGGAGCTGTTTTTT,CASSSSGQGTGELFF
TRBV11-1,TRBD1,once,TRBJ2-7,TGTGCCAGCAGCTTGGGGACAGGGGCTGGCGAGCAGTACTTC,CASSLGTGAGEQYF
TRBV7-3,.,.,TRBJ2-7,TGTGCCAGCAGCCCCGGGACACTGAGCTCCTACGAGCAGTACTTC,CASSPGTLSSYEQYF
TRBV5-1,TRBD2,once,TRBJ2-3,TGCGCCAGCAGCTTGCGGGGGGTACCCACAGATACGCAGTATTTT,CASSLRGVPTDTQYF
TRBV5-8,TRBD2,.,TRBJ2-7,TGTGCCAGCAGCCCAGCCCTAGCGGGGGGCCTCTCCTACGAGCAGTACTTC,CASSPALAGGLSYEQYF
TRBV19,.,.,TRBJ1-1,TGTGCCAGTAGTATTGTGGCAGGGCGGATGAACACTGAAGCTTTCTTT,CASSIVAGRMNTEAFF
TRBV2,TRBD1,few,TRBJ1-5,TGTGCCAGCAGGGACAGGAGGGGTCAGCCCCAGCATTTT,CASRDRRGQPQHF